This entry is about one T cell receptor beta chain. The antigen remains undetermined. In the same sample, other DNA sequences code for this CDR3. Clones were sequenced by immunoSEQ multiplex PCR, and TCRdb holds only the in-frame ones, with some missing. The sample includes 85,000 to 120,000 clones, about 87% of them seen just once. The entry originates in a study of cytomegalovirus exposure and HLA in healthy donors. On the study more broadly: The same platform was used for the roughly 130 validation repertoires as for the 600 to 700 first-cohort repertoires, as reported in a later analysis. Findings and limits, study-wide: According to the study, 180 or so TCR beta chains were cytomegalovirus-associated.

The V gene's germline CDR1 is MNHEY and CDR2 SMNVEV (reference sequence). The CDR3 length is 14 residues. V shed 3 bases, J shed 3 bases, and the junction held 1 base outside the gene matches. The chain combines TRBV27 with TRBJ2-1, with 8 bases lining up with TRBD2. This receptor was obtained from a woman aged 18-30 years in good health and CMV-seropositive. The sequenced sample was PBMCs. The CDR3 sequence is CASSLGLDYNEQFF. CDR3 nucleotide sequence: TGTGCCAGCAGTTTGGGACTAGACTACAATGAGCAGTTCTTC.